This T cell receptor beta chain was identified in a study of T cells in Graves' hyperthyroidism and ophthalmopathy. Points from the study as a whole: A model of 13 V-J features distinguished ophthalmopathy from stable hyperthyroidism. Clonotypes that were expanded in thyroid above 0.001 mostly appeared in blood too.

The hyperthyroidism was newly diagnosed and had lasted under 2 months; the patients were aged 18 to 65. Exclusion of a patient resulted from uncontrolled infection, other autoimmune disease, pregnancy or lactation. What was amplified from RNA transcripts were TCR beta CDR3 regions. An initial round of RT-PCR targeting the TCR CDR3 relied on the HTBI primer set. One entry per CDR3 protein results from TCRdb running MiXCR on the multiplex PCR reads. The sample holds hundreds of thousands of distinct CDR3 sequences, about two fifths seen once. In its sample, this clonotype was seen many times. The antigen remains undetermined. The DNA is omitted, as the CDR3 cannot be located on it reliably, and the CDR3 follows TCRdb's listing. The CDR3 sequence runs 12 residues, both termini included. CDR1 SNHLY and CDR2 FYNNEI come from the germline V gene.

This TCR derives from a man younger than 30 with Graves' hyperthyroidism. The source material was blood. The J gene is TRBJ2-7, the V gene TRBV2; the table calls TRBD2, which could not be checked here. The CDR3 here is CASILGLYEQYF.